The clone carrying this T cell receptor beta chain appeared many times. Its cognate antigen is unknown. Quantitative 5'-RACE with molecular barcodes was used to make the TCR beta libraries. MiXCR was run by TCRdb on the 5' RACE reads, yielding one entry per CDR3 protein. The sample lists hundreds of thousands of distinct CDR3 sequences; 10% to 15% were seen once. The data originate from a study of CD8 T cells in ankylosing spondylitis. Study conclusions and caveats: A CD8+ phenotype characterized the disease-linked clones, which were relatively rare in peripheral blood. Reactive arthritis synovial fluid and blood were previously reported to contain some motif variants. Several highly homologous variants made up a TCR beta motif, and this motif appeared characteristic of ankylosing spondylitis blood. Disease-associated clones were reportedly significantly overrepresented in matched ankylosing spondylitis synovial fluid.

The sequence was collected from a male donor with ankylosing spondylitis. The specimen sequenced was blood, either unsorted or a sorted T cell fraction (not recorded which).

DNA for the CDR3: TGTGCCAGCAGCCAAGGGGCTAGCGGGATCTCCCATGAGCAGTTCTTC. Encoded protein: CASSQGASGISHEQFF. J is TRBJ2-1 and V is TRBV3-1, with 9 bases aligning to TRBD2. Germline V gene data show CDR1 as LGHDT and CDR2 as YNNKEL (reference sequence). The CDR3 spans 16 residues. V lost 1 base and J lost 8; bases outside the gene matches: 9.